This TCR beta chain originates from a study of T cells expressing NK-cell markers. cDNA encoding TCR beta was synthesized via 5'RACE template switching incorporating UMIs. TCRdb reprocessed the 5' RACE reads and keeps a single row for each CDR3 protein, giving no DNA. In all, the sample yields more than 400,000 distinct CDR3 sequences. The CDR3 is 17 amino acids. Germline V gene lookup returns CDR1 ENHRY and CDR2 SYGVKD. This receptor was taken from a woman between 18 and 70 years old in good health. The rearrangement joins TRBV10-3 to TRBJ2-3; TCRdb's D gene call, TRBD2, goes unchecked for lack of DNA. Sample: blood T cells: a sorted CD56 or NKG2C T cell subset, CD4+ or CD8+ T cells, or bulk PBMC T cells (not recorded which). This chain's CDR3 is CAISDGAGESGTDTQYF.